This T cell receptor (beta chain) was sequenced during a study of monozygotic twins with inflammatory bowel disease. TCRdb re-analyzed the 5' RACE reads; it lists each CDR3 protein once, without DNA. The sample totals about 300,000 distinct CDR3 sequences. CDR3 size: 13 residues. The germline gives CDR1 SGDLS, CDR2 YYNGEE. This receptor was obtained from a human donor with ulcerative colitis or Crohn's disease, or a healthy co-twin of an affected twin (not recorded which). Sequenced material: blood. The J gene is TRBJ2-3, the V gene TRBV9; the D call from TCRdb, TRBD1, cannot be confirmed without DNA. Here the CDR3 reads CASSVDMLDTQYF.